What follows are 23 T cell receptor beta chains derived from one specimen sequenced in a study of blood T cells in healthy people across ages. The use of a sample-barcoded 5' primer and a J-beta primer mix characterized a second PCR of 7 to 11 cycles. TCRdb recomputed calls from the 5' RACE reads with MiXCR, one row per CDR3 protein. The data hold roughly 2 million distinct CDR3 sequences, with around 50% observed a single time. The sequencing sample was made of blood. The receptors come from a woman aged 40 to 55 in good health.

The chain recombines TRBV20-1 with TRBJ2-6; a weak D match, TRBD1 (6 bases). This CDR3 comprises 16 residues. Trimming stripped 3 bases from V and 0 bases from J, with 12 bases between. The V gene's germline CDR1 is DFQATT and CDR2 SNEGSKA (reference sequence). Here the CDR3 DNA reads TGCAGTGCTAGGCGCGGACAGATCTCTGGGGCCAACGTCCTGACTTTC. Residues: CSARRGQISGANVLTF.

This clonotype was detected only a few times. V and J are TRBV6-5 and TRBJ2-3, with D unresolved. Trimming took off 7 bases at V and 1 base at J, with 12 bases between the two ends. The CDR3 consists of 14 residues. The germline gives CDR1 MNHEY, CDR2 SVGAGI. The CDR3: CASIPSDGTDTQYF. The CDR3 coding sequence is TGTGCCAGCATCCCCTCCGACGGCACAGATACGCAGTATTTT.

The chain is built from TRBV19 and TRBJ2-3; D is possibly TRBD2 (6 bases). The CDR3 runs 14 residues. Per the germline V gene, CDR1 is LNHDA and CDR2 is SQIVND (reference sequence). The ends were cut back, 6 bases at V and 4 bases at J, with 14 bases in the middle. The CDR3 spells CASSTPGSADTQYF. CDR3 bases: TGTGCCAGTAGCACCCCCGGGAGTGCAGATACGCAGTATTTT. Full variable domain (remainder filled in from reference TRBV19 and TRBJ2-3): DGGITQSPKYLFRKEGQNVTLSCEQNLNHDAMYWYRQDPGQGLRLIYYSQIVNDFQKGDIAEGYSVSREKKESFPLTVTSAQKNPTAFYLCASSTPGSADTQYFGPGTRLTVL.

This chain joins TRBV7-8 and TRBJ2-1, with D possibly being TRBD1 (5 bases). Between the trimmed V and J ends, which lost 5 bases and 8 bases, there was a span of 13 bases. The CDR3 runs 13 residues. Per germline, CDR1 SGHVS and CDR2 FQNEAQ. The CDR3 reads CASSSELQDEQFF. CDR3 DNA: TGTGCCAGCAGCAGCGAATTACAGGATGAGCAGTTCTTC.

This clonotype has just a few counts. This rearrangement joins TRBV20-1 to TRBJ2-1; 9 bases are shared with TRBD2. Germline V gene sequence: CDR1 DFQATT, CDR2 SNEGSKA (reference sequence). V lost 6 bases to trimming and J lost 7 bases; unmatched junction nucleotides: 10. The CDR3 consists of 14 residues. The CDR3 sequence: CSAGGGLARNEQFF. The CDR3 bases are TGCAGTGCAGGGGGGGGACTAGCTCGTAATGAGCAGTTCTTC.

The genes are TRBV14 and TRBJ2-5, with unresolved D. V was shortened by 0 bases and J by 5 bases, with 19 bases between the two germline ends. This CDR3 contains 17 residues. Germline-derived CDR1 and CDR2 are SGHDN and FVKESK. Written as DNA, the CDR3 is TGTGCCAGCAGCCAAGATTTGCAGCCCTCCCTTGGGGAGACCCAGTACTTC. Its translation is CASSQDLQPSLGETQYF.

V is TRBV4-3 and J is TRBJ1-2; 7 bases align to TRBD1. Germline CDR1 is LGHNA and CDR2 is YSLEER. This CDR3 has 15 residues. V was clipped by 0 bases and J by 8 bases; unmatched bases: 9. CDR3 loop: CASSQDAQGLWGYTF. In nucleotides, the CDR3 is TGCGCCAGCAGCCAAGATGCACAGGGGCTGTGGGGCTACACCTTC.

V usage is TRBV12-3 or TRBV12-4 and J usage is TRBJ1-2, with TRBD1 matching 9 bases. The CDR3 extends over 15 amino acids. V lost 4 bases to trimming and J lost 6 bases; unmatched junction nucleotides: 9. In DNA, the CDR3 is TGTGCCAGCAGTTCCCTTACCGGGACAGGGAATGGCTACACCTTC. Protein sequence: CASSSLTGTGNGYTF.

A remark on this clonotype: Germline is not matched at one junction end, which may reflect a read error. The V gene is TRBV5-1, the J gene TRBJ2-5, with a possible D match to TRBD1 (6 bases). CDR3 size: 14 residues. Germline V gives CDR1 SGHRS, CDR2 YFSETQ. CDR3 sequence (DNA): TGTGCCAGCAGCTTTTCCCCCAGGGGAGAGACCCAGTACTTC. It yields the protein CASSFSPRGETQYF.

This clonotype has more than one count but fewer than ten. This chain uses TRBV7-2 with TRBJ2-7; 8 bases line up with TRBD2. The CDR3 extends over 13 amino acids. With V trimmed by 7 bases and J by 10 bases, 12 bases remained unmatched. In germline, CDR1 is SGHTA, CDR2 FQGNSA. The CDR3 DNA is TGTGCCAGCACCCGCGCGGGGGGCCCATCCCAGTACTTC. Translating it yields CASTRAGGPSQYF.

The chain combines TRBV27 with TRBJ1-5; 7 bases line up with TRBD1. CDR1 and CDR2 from the germline V gene are MNHEY and SMNVEV (reference sequence). The CDR3 has 17 residues. The V segment lost 7 bases and the J segment 1 base; nucleotides outside the gene matches: 13. The chain's CDR3 is CASKTATGTRSNQPQHF. Written as DNA, the CDR3 is TGTGCCAGCAAGACTGCGACAGGGACGCGGAGCAATCAGCCCCAGCATTTT.

This sequence joins TRBV20-1 and TRBJ2-5; 10 positions match TRBD1. The last part of the DNA fits TRBJ2-7 better; the J call may be wrong. The CDR3 extends over 16 amino acids. CDR1 and CDR2 (germline): DFQATT, SNEGSKA (reference sequence). CDR3 amino acids: CSATVGWDRGRNEQYF. The CDR3 DNA reads TGCAGTGCTACCGTCGGCTGGGACAGGGGAAGAAACGAGCAGTACTTC.

V usage is TRBV21-1 and J usage is TRBJ2-4; the table's D call, TRBD2, was not checked against the DNA. TRBV21-1 is tagged as a pseudogene. This CDR3 has 15 amino acids. The CDR3 is CASSSGRESKNIQYF. The CDR3 region has the DNA TGTGCCAGCAGTTCCGGCAGGGAGTCCAAAAACATTCAGTACTTC.

The chain links TRBV25-1 to TRBJ2-5, with 8 bases identical to TRBD2. The germline CDR1 and CDR2 sequences are MGHDK and SYGVNS. The CDR3 has 11 residues. V trimming: 3 bases; J trimming: 11 bases; junction bases outside the gene matches: 2. Here the CDR3 DNA reads TGTGCCAGCAGTGATGCGGGGGGTCAGTACTTC. Its translation: CASSDAGGQYF.

CDR3 coding DNA: TGCAGCGTTGCTGGGGGACGGAATGAGCAGTTCTTC. Its protein is CSVAGGRNEQFF. V and J are TRBV29-1 and TRBJ2-1; tentatively, D is TRBD1 or TRBD2 (5 bases each). This CDR3 has 12 residues. Germline assignment: CDR1 SQVTM and CDR2 ANQGSEA. Trimming pared 4 bases from V and 7 bases from J, leaving 11 bases between.

The rearrangement links TRBV29-1 to TRBJ2-5, with D possibly matching TRBD2 (5 bases). Trimming removed 4 bases from V and 2 bases from J, with 11 bases in between. The germline CDR1 and CDR2 sequences are SQVTM and ANQGSEA. The CDR3 has 13 residues. The CDR3 reads CSVGRVQQETQYF. The CDR3 nucleotides read TGCAGCGTTGGGCGGGTGCAACAAGAGACCCAGTACTTC.

This chain uses TRBV20-1 with TRBJ1-2; the match to TRBD1 covers 7 bases. Germline V lookup: CDR1 DFQATT, CDR2 SNEGSKA (reference sequence). Germline trimming cut 6 bases from V and 0 bases from J; bases unmatched to any gene: 7. The CDR3 has 14 residues. The CDR3 nucleotides are TGCAGTGCCCCGCGGGGACAGACTAACTATGGCTACACCTTC. It yields the protein CSAPRGQTNYGYTF.

This clonotype was seen a few times. The chain recombines TRBV7-9 with TRBJ1-2, with TRBD1 matching over 7 bases. The V gene end was trimmed by 5 bases and the J gene end by 4 bases; junction bases not matched to a gene: 13. In germline, CDR1 is SEHNR, CDR2 FQNEAQ (reference sequence). CDR3 length: 16 residues. CDR3: CASSTPGTEYAYGYTF. The CDR3 coding sequence is TGTGCCAGCAGCACCCCCGGGACAGAGTATGCCTATGGCTACACCTTC.

The chain joins TRBV20-1 to TRBJ2-5, with D possibly TRBD1 on 6 matching bases. The CDR3 totals 13 residues. Trimming took off 6 bases at V and 1 base at J, with 12 bases between the two ends. Germline V gene lookup returns CDR1 DFQATT and CDR2 SNEGSKA (reference sequence). This chain's CDR3 is CSAPTGTQETQYF. The CDR3 DNA sequence: TGCAGTGCCCCGACAGGAACCCAAGAGACCCAGTACTTC.

The chain carries TRBV7-9 and TRBJ2-1; possible D gene TRBD2, 6 bases. CDR1 and CDR2 (germline): SEHNR, FQNEAQ (reference sequence). CDR3 length equals 16 residues. Trimming pared 5 bases from V and 0 bases from J, leaving 14 bases between. The CDR3 coding sequence is TGTGCCAGCAGCCCCCAGGAGGGAAGCTCCTACAATGAGCAGTTCTTC. Translated, it gives CASSPQEGSSYNEQFF.

With respect to this clonotype: A read error is possible here, since a much larger clone lies one base away. The chain combines TRBV28 with TRBJ2-5; tentatively, D is TRBD2 (5 bases). The length of the CDR3 is 13 residues. Deletions cut 7 bases from V and 11 bases from J, with 20 bases between. CDR1 is MDHEN, CDR2 SYDVKM, per germline. The CDR3 DNA reads TGTGCCAGCACCGAGACTACTTACAATGAGCAGTACTTC. This gives the protein CASTETTYNEQYF. Complete variable domain (other parts from reference TRBV28 and TRBJ2-5): DVKVTQSSRYLVKRTGEKVFLECVQDMDHENMFWYRQDPGLGLRLIYFSYDVKMKEKGDIPEGYSVSREKKERFSLILESASTNQTSMYLCASTETTYNEQYFGPGTRLLVL.

The V call is TRBV20-1, the J call TRBJ1-2; D gene unclear. CDR3 length equals 15 residues. In germline, CDR1 is DFQATT, CDR2 SNEGSKA (reference sequence). The V and J ends lost 0 bases and 3 bases respectively, with 14 bases between them. This CDR3 reads CSARDRRAGDYGYTF. The CDR3 nucleotides read TGCAGTGCTAGAGACCGTCGGGCAGGCGACTATGGCTACACCTTC.

This clonotype was seen a handful of times. The chain joins TRBV20-1 to TRBJ2-7; 8 nucleotides line up with TRBD1. This CDR3 has 16 residues. V lost 6 bases, J lost 0 bases, and 13 bases stayed unmatched. CDR1 and CDR2 (germline): DFQATT, SNEGSKA (reference sequence). The CDR3 DNA reads as TGCAGTGCCACCTCCACGGGACAGGCTATCTCCTACGAGCAGTACTTC. Residues: CSATSTGQAISYEQYF.